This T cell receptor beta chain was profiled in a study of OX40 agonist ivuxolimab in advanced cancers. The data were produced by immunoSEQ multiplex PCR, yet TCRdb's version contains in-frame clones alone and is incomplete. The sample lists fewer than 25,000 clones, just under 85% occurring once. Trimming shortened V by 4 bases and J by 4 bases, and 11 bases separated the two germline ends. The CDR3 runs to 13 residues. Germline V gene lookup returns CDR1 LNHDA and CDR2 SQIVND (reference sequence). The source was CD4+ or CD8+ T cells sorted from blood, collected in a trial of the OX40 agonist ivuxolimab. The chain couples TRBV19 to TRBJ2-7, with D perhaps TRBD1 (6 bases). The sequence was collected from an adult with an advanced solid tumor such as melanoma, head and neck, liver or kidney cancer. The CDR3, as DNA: TGTGCCAGTAGTACGACAGGTTGGTACGAGCAGTACTTC. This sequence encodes CASSTTGWYEQYF.